Below are 20 T cell receptor beta chains sequenced from a single sample in a study of identical twins. MiXCR was run by TCRdb on the 5' RACE reads, yielding one entry per CDR3 protein. The sample lists just under 550,000 distinct CDR3 sequences; roughly 15% were seen once. The sample also formed part of further work on yellow fever vaccine responses in identical twins.

Sequences were obtained from CD4+ T cells sorted from blood. The receptors here all came from a woman aged 18-29 years in good health.

The chain joins TRBV6-7 to TRBJ2-1; TRBD2 agrees at 16 bases. TRBV6-7 is recorded as an ORF, its role being uncertain. Trimming cost V 8 bases and J 1 base; bases outside gene matches: 8. This CDR3 region has 18 residues. CDR3: CASCFGTSGGASYNEQFF. The DNA for the CDR3 is TGTGCCAGCTGTTTCGGGACTAGCGGGGGGGCTTCCTACAATGAGCAGTTCTTC.

The V and J genes are TRBV18 and TRBJ2-7, with TRBD2 matching 8 bases. This CDR3 is built from 17 residues. Unmatched junction bases numbered 10, after V lost 3 bases and J lost 0 bases. The germline CDR1 and CDR2 sequences are KGHSH and LQKENI. The CDR3 bases are TGTGCCAGCTCACCGTCCATCATAGCGGGAAACTCCTACGAGCAGTACTTC. It codes for CASSPSIIAGNSYEQYF.

A few counts support this clonotype. The V call is TRBV10-2, the J call TRBJ1-4; D unresolved. V lost 8 bases to trimming and J lost 0 bases, with 7 bases between them. Germline CDR1 is WSHSY and CDR2 is SAAADI. This CDR3 contains 13 residues. The CDR3 DNA is TGCGCCAGCGGCCGAGCAACTAATGAAAAACTGTTTTTT. It yields the protein CASGRATNEKLFF.

This clonotype was observed a handful of times. The chain employs TRBV7-8 and TRBJ1-6, with 7 bases matching TRBD1. The V gene's germline CDR1 is SGHVS and CDR2 FQNEAQ. J was trimmed by 8 bases and V by 8 bases; bases with no gene match: 3. The CDR3 consists of 12 residues. This CDR3 is CASGDRYSPLHF. CDR3 coding DNA: TGTGCCAGCGGGGACAGATATTCACCCCTCCACTTT.

V gene TRBV12-3 or TRBV12-4 combines with J gene TRBJ1-2; D is unresolved. The V end lost 7 bases, the J end lost 4 bases, and 13 bases lay between the germline ends. The CDR3 is 13 amino acids. CDR3 in DNA: TGTGCCAGCACCATGATCGCTGGCTATGGCTACACCTTC. It translates to CASTMIAGYGYTF.

The chain recombines TRBV5-1 with TRBJ2-2, with 7 bases identical to TRBD1. This CDR3 is 16 amino acids long. V lost 5 bases and J lost 0; bases outside the gene matches: 7. Germline V gives CDR1 SGHRS, CDR2 YFSETQ. The CDR3 region has the DNA TGCGCCAGCAGACGACCGGGACAGACGAACACCGGGGAGCTGTTTTTT. Encoded protein: CASRRPGQTNTGELFF.

This chain uses TRBV15 with TRBJ1-1; D is uncertain. This CDR3 spans 12 amino acids. V was trimmed by 5 bases and J by 9 bases, leaving 13 bases between them. In germline, CDR1 is LNHNV, CDR2 YYDKDF (reference sequence). This CDR3 reads CATSAWWGQAFF. DNA of the CDR3: TGTGCCACCAGCGCGTGGTGGGGTCAAGCTTTCTTT.

The chain couples TRBV12-3 or TRBV12-4 to TRBJ2-7, with TRBD1 matching 9 bases. V was clipped by 6 bases and J by 5 bases; unmatched bases: 11. CDR3 size: 15 residues. The CDR3 protein is CASSIPGQGSHEQYF. The CDR3 coding sequence is TGTGCCAGCAGCATACCGGGACAGGGATCCCACGAGCAGTACTTC.

This clonotype was counted between two and nine times. The genes are TRBV20-1 and TRBJ2-5; 7 bases line up with TRBD2. J lost 4 bases, V lost 3 bases, and 2 bases had no gene match. This CDR3 is built from 12 residues. Per germline, CDR1 DFQATT and CDR2 SNEGSKA (reference sequence). The CDR3 sequence: CSASGGRETQYF. The CDR3 DNA reads as TGCAGTGCTAGCGGGGGGAGAGAGACCCAGTACTTC.

This chain connects TRBV28 to TRBJ2-1, with 9 bases that match TRBD2. Germline V gives CDR1 MDHEN, CDR2 SYDVKM. CDR3 length: 19 amino acids. With V trimmed by 4 bases and J by 3 bases, 16 bases remained unmatched. The CDR3 sequence: CASSSGRGLAPSFYNEQFF. In DNA form, the CDR3 reads TGTGCCAGCAGTTCCGGGCGCGGACTAGCGCCTTCTTTCTACAATGAGCAGTTCTTC. The full variable domain, with the rest looked up from reference TRBV28 and TRBJ2-1, is DVKVTQSSRYLVKRTGEKVFLECVQDMDHENMFWYRQDPGLGLRLIYFSYDVKMKEKGDIPEGYSVSREKKERFSLILESASTNQTSMYLCASSSGRGLAPSFYNEQFFGPGTRLTVL.

The chain has TRBV5-6 and TRBJ2-7; TRBD1 matches 12 bases. Germline-derived CDR1 and CDR2 are SGHDT and YYEEEE. V trimming: 3 bases; J trimming: 5 bases; junction bases outside the gene matches: 6. The CDR3 is 15 amino acids. The CDR3 DNA follows: TGTGCCAGCAGCTCCGGGACAGGGGGCCTCAACGAGCAGTACTTC. Protein product: CASSSGTGGLNEQYF.

A few counts support this clonotype. The chain couples TRBV10-3 to TRBJ2-5; 8 bases line up with TRBD2. Trimming cost V 10 bases and J 4 bases; bases outside gene matches: 8. Germline values: CDR1 ENHRY, CDR2 SYGVKD. The CDR3 is 13 amino acids. The CDR3 loop is CANSGGGGETQYF. The CDR3 DNA is TGTGCCAACAGCGGGGGAGGTGGAGAGACCCAGTACTTC.

The chain couples TRBV29-1 to TRBJ1-1; 7 bases are a match to TRBD1. The CDR3 runs 16 residues. V trimming: 6 bases; J trimming: 0 bases; junction bases outside the gene matches: 13. CDR1 and CDR2 from the germline V gene are SQVTM and ANQGSEA. The CDR3 protein is CSVAGTEGAVNTEAFF. As DNA, the CDR3 is TGCAGCGTAGCAGGGACAGAGGGCGCGGTGAACACTGAAGCTTTCTTT.

The chain links TRBV10-3 to TRBJ2-1; weak D call: TRBD2 (6 bases). The CDR3 extends over 14 amino acids. The germline V gene encodes CDR1 ENHRY and CDR2 SYGVKD. The V end lost 4 bases, the J end lost 7 bases, and 14 bases lay between the germline ends. The CDR3 reads CAISASGVRNEQFF. The DNA of the CDR3 is TGTGCCATCAGTGCGTCGGGAGTTAGGAATGAGCAGTTCTTC.

V usage is TRBV28 and J usage is TRBJ2-7, with D perhaps matching TRBD1 or TRBD2 (6 bases each). Germline V lookup: CDR1 MDHEN, CDR2 SYDVKM. Trimming shortened V by 5 bases and J by 6 bases, and 17 bases separated the two germline ends. This CDR3 comprises 14 residues. The CDR3 here is CASSPRIRGPEQYV. The CDR3, as DNA: TGTGCCAGCAGTCCCCGTATTCGGGGGCCCGAGCAGTACGTC.

This clonotype was counted ten times or more. V usage is TRBV12-3 or TRBV12-4 and J usage is TRBJ2-7; D not certain. The CDR3 covers 11 residues. V lost 5 bases and J 1 base, leaving 3 bases between the germline ends. CDR3 protein: CASSTSYEQYF. CDR3 in DNA: TGTGCCAGCAGTACGTCCTACGAGCAGTACTTC.

In its sample, this clonotype was seen many times. The chain recombines TRBV12-3 or TRBV12-4 with TRBJ1-3; D is unclear. V was pared by 2 bases and J by 2 bases, with 1 base between. The CDR3 is 12 residues long. CDR3 region: CASSLPGNTIYF. CDR3 bases: TGTGCCAGCAGTTTACCTGGAAACACCATATATTTT.

In this sample, this clonotype turned up a few times. The chain recombines TRBV5-1 with TRBJ2-5, with D maybe TRBD1 (6 bases). Germline V lookup: CDR1 SGHRS, CDR2 YFSETQ. V lost 6 bases and J lost 2, with 11 bases in between. This CDR3 has 13 residues. The CDR3 coding sequence is TGCGCCAGCAAAAAGGGGACACAAGAGACCCAGTACTTC. It translates to CASKKGTQETQYF.

The chain couples TRBV5-6 to TRBJ1-1; no definite D call. Germline V CDR1 and CDR2: SGHDT, YYEEEE. The CDR3 is made up of 14 amino acids. The V end was cut by 0 bases, the J end by 10 bases, with 16 bases between. The CDR3 nucleotides read TGTGCCAGCAGCTTGGGGGATTACTTAAATGCAGCTTTCTTT. Its protein product is CASSLGDYLNAAFF. The whole variable domain, remainder taken from reference TRBV5-6 and TRBJ1-1, is DAGVTQSPTHLIKTRGQQVTLRCSPKSGHDTVSWYQQALGQGPQFIFQYYEEEERQRGNFPDRFSGHQFPNYSSELNVNALLLGDSALYLCASSLGDYLNAAFFGQGTRLTVV.

This chain joins TRBV7-8 and TRBJ2-3; D not certain. V was clipped by 2 bases and J by 6 bases, with 18 bases between them. Germline lookup yields CDR1 SGHVS and CDR2 FQNEAQ. The CDR3 is made up of 16 amino acids. CDR3 coding DNA: TGTGCCAGCAGCTTATTGATTAGCCACGGGCTTGATACGCAGTATTTT. Its protein is CASSLLISHGLDTQYF.